This TCR beta chain was obtained from a study of identical twins. Remarks on this clonotype: The antigen is undetermined. A much larger clone sits a single nucleotide away, making a read error possible.

The donor group consisted entirely of healthy Caucasians. Study-level points and caveats: Conclusions rested on cross-sectional statistics rather than following the same donors. Beta out-of-frame sequences displayed a weaker excess of sharing between twins.

Germline-derived CDR1 and CDR2 are DFQATT and SNEGSKA (reference sequence). V lost 4 bases and J 0 bases, leaving 7 bases between the germline ends. This CDR3 region has 13 residues. TCRdb reanalysed the 5' RACE reads using MiXCR and keeps one entry per CDR3 protein. The sample lists about 1.7 million distinct CDR3 sequences, more than 30% seen once, with over 0.25% in the top ten. The material sequenced was cord blood. J is TRBJ2-1 and V is TRBV20-1; tentatively, D is TRBD1 (6 bases). The origin of this receptor is a newborn girl in good health. The CDR3 sequence is CSATRGSYNEQFF. The CDR3 nucleotides are TGCAGTGCTACCAGGGGCTCCTACAATGAGCAGTTCTTC.